The T cell receptor beta chain described here comes from a study of T-cell reconstitution after alpha-beta-depleted transplantation in children. Study-wide findings and caveats: T-cell counts and diversity at one year post-transplant came mainly from newly produced T cells.

This clonotype was seen many times. The antigen is unknown. CDR3 size: 15 residues. V dropped 0 bases and J dropped 4 bases, with 12 bases sitting between them. Germline values: CDR1 DFQATT, CDR2 SNEGSKA (reference sequence). Using unique molecular identifiers, the investigators prepared the TCRbeta library. TCRdb redid the calling of the PCR reads with MiXCR, one entry per CDR3 protein. The sample shows some 200,000 distinct CDR3 sequences, roughly 8.3% of them seen only once. The chain combines TRBV20-1 with TRBJ2-2; D may match TRBD1 or TRBD2 (5 bases each). Here the sequenced sample was PBMCs, mostly from graft donor cells, taken 360 days after TCRalphabeta/CD19-depleted stem cell transplant. The receptor's source is a male patient under 10 years old who had a stem cell transplant for acute myeloid leukemia, so the T cells may come from the graft donor. This CDR3 is CSARDPGTRTGELFF. CDR3 DNA: TGCAGTGCTAGAGATCCCGGGACCCGCACCGGGGAGCTGTTTTTT.